These 20 T cell receptor beta chains were sequenced from one sample in a study of post-analysis software for immune sequencing data. Study-wide results and caveats: Controls showed lower frequencies than patients for several TRBV segments, and TRBV5-6, TRBV5-1 and TRBV20-1 were among these.

What these receptors recognize is not known. Every TCR beta cDNA library bore unique molecular identifiers. Each CDR3 protein is one row after TCRdb ran MiXCR on the PCR reads. Of roughly 800,000 distinct CDR3 sequences listed, about 32% are singletons. Sequenced material: blood. These receptors were taken from a girl aged 10 to 17 with multiple sclerosis.

In its sample, this clonotype was seen a few times. The V gene is TRBV20-1, the J gene TRBJ2-5; the D gene is possibly TRBD2 (5 bases). This CDR3 region has 14 residues. CDR1 DFQATT and CDR2 SNEGSKA come from the germline V gene (reference sequence). Trimming removed 3 bases from V and 3 bases from J, with 14 bases in between. The CDR3 loop is CSASLGLQEETQYF. CDR3 bases: TGCAGTGCTAGTCTAGGACTCCAAGAAGAGACCCAGTACTTC.

This rearrangement joins TRBV15 to TRBJ2-3; either TRBD1 or TRBD2 may fit D (5 bases each). This CDR3 is 13 amino acids long. Germline loops: CDR1 LNHNV, CDR2 YYDKDF (reference sequence). V lost 0 bases and J lost 14, with 15 bases in between. CDR3 sequence: CATSREGPAQRYF. The CDR3 nucleotides are TGTGCCACCAGCAGAGAGGGACCCGCGCAAAGGTATTTT.

This clonotype has a handful of counts. The CDR3 DNA follows: TGTGCCAGCAGAGGAGGGGGGGCAACTAATGAAAAACTGTTTTTT. It translates to CASRGGGATNEKLFF. The rearrangement joins TRBV28 to TRBJ1-4; the D gene is possibly TRBD1 (6 bases). Germline-derived CDR1 and CDR2 are MDHEN and SYDVKM. This CDR3 spans 15 amino acids. Trimming removed 6 bases at V and 0 bases at J, with 11 bases between.

The J gene is TRBJ2-4, the V gene TRBV6-5; D may be TRBD2 (6 bases). Germline values: CDR1 MNHEY, CDR2 SVGAGI. The CDR3 contains 14 residues. Deletions cut 6 bases from V and 2 bases from J, with 11 bases between. In DNA form, the CDR3 reads TGTGCCAGCAGCGGCGGGGTAACCAAAAACATTCAGTACTTC. Amino acid sequence: CASSGGVTKNIQYF.

This clonotype showed up just a few times. The V and J genes are TRBV2 and TRBJ1-1; 7 bases fit TRBD1. Germline values: CDR1 SNHLY, CDR2 FYNNEI. The CDR3 length is 14 residues. The V and J ends lost 4 bases and 1 base, in that order; junction bases with no gene match: 3. CDR3 sequence (DNA): TGTGCCAGCAGTGGCGGGACAGCGAACACTGAAGCTTTCTTT. Protein: CASSGGTANTEAFF.

V gene TRBV29-1 combines with J gene TRBJ1-1; 7 bases align to TRBD1. Germline assignment: CDR1 SQVTM and CDR2 ANQGSEA. The length of the CDR3 is 12 residues. J was trimmed by 6 bases and V by 2 bases; bases with no gene match: 3. CDR3 in DNA: TGCAGCGTTGAATACGACAGGGCTGAAGCTTTCTTT. This sequence encodes CSVEYDRAEAFF.

The rearrangement links TRBV20-1 to TRBJ2-7; 8 bases map to TRBD2. Per germline, CDR1 DFQATT and CDR2 SNEGSKA (reference sequence). The V segment lost 2 bases and the J segment 2 bases; nucleotides outside the gene matches: 5. The CDR3 length is 14 residues. DNA of the CDR3: TGCAGTGCTAGAAAACTAGCGGACACCTACGAGCAGTACTTC. It is translated as CSARKLADTYEQYF.

The gene calls are TRBV20-1 and TRBJ2-5; the match to TRBD2 covers 13 bases. The V segment lost 6 bases and the J segment 3 bases; nucleotides outside the gene matches: 1. Per the germline V gene, CDR1 is DFQATT and CDR2 is SNEGSKA (reference sequence). The CDR3 runs 13 residues. CDR3 coding DNA: TGCAGTGCCGGGACTAGCGGGGAAGAGACCCAGTACTTC. This gives the protein CSAGTSGEETQYF.

The chain recombines TRBV5-5 with TRBJ1-4; 7 nucleotides agree with TRBD1. The CDR3 totals 15 residues. CDR1 is SGHKS, CDR2 YYEKEE, per germline (reference sequence). V lost 5 bases, J lost 5 bases, and 9 bases stayed unmatched. For the CDR3, the DNA is TGTGCCAGCAGGGAAACCGGGACAGTGAATGAAAAACTGTTTTTT. Translation: CASRETGTVNEKLFF.

This clonotype was found a few times. The chain joins TRBV28 to TRBJ2-3, with 15 bases identical to TRBD2. Germline CDR1 MDHEN, CDR2 SYDVKM. The CDR3 loop spans 17 amino acids. V shed 3 bases and J 4 bases; nucleotides not matched to a gene: 5. CDR3 in DNA: TGTGCCAGCAGTTTTCTTCGGACTAGCGGGGGGGCAGATACGCAGTATTTT. Translation: CASSFLRTSGGADTQYF.

This clonotype was found a few times. The chain combines TRBV7-2 with TRBJ2-4; a weak D match, TRBD2 (5 bases). The last part of the DNA fits TRBJ2-7 better; the J call may be wrong. The CDR3 sequence is 17 residues long. The V gene's germline CDR1 is SGHTA and CDR2 FQGNSA. CDR3 bases: TGTGCCAGCAGCTTAAATCTTTGGCTAGCAGACGTTTACGAGCAGTACTTC. This sequence encodes CASSLNLWLADVYEQYF.

The chain uses TRBV4-3 and TRBJ2-1, with no clear D. CDR1 and CDR2 (germline): LGHNA, YSLEER. The CDR3 totals 16 residues. Trimming cost V 0 bases and J 4 bases, with 13 bases left between them. The CDR3 DNA reads as TGCGCCAGCAGCCAAGATGGTCCAGCAGGATACAATGAGCAGTTCTTC. The encoded protein is CASSQDGPAGYNEQFF.

This clonotype was found many times. The chain couples TRBV6-1 to TRBJ2-7; D unresolved. CDR1 and CDR2 from the germline V gene are MNHNS and SASEGT. V dropped 6 bases and J dropped 2 bases, with 8 bases sitting between them. The CDR3 covers 12 residues. For the CDR3, the DNA is TGTGCCAGCAGCGATACCCCCTACGAGCAGTACTTC. This gives the protein CASSDTPYEQYF.

Only a few counts were recorded for this clonotype. The J gene is TRBJ1-5, the V gene TRBV5-1; D is unclear. The germline V and J ends were trimmed by 2 bases and 0 bases, with 9 bases remaining between them. This CDR3 contains 15 residues. Per the germline V gene, CDR1 is SGHRS and CDR2 is YFSETQ. CDR3 sequence: CASSFDGNSNQPQHF. The CDR3 nucleotides read TGCGCCAGCAGCTTCGACGGCAATAGCAATCAGCCCCAGCATTTT.

This sequence joins TRBV7-2 and TRBJ2-2, with TRBD1 identical over 7 bases. This CDR3 is built from 15 residues. Per the germline V gene, CDR1 is SGHTA and CDR2 is FQGNSA. Trimming took 7 bases from V and 6 from J; bases not matched to a gene: 11. The CDR3: CASTPTGVGAGELFF. The CDR3 DNA is TGTGCCAGCACCCCAACAGGGGTTGGTGCCGGGGAGCTGTTTTTT.

The rearrangement joins TRBV29-1 to TRBJ2-1; a weak D match, TRBD2 (7 bases). Between the trimmed V and J ends, which lost 7 bases and 0 bases, there was a span of 16 bases. The CDR3 is made up of 15 amino acids. Germline V gene lookup returns CDR1 SQVTM and CDR2 ANQGSEA. CDR3 in amino acids: CSAAKGGSSYNEQFF. CDR3 DNA: TGCAGCGCCGCAAAGGGGGGGAGCTCCTACAATGAGCAGTTCTTC.

The J gene is TRBJ2-5, the V gene TRBV7-2; 7 bases are a match to TRBD2. Germline lookup yields CDR1 SGHTA and CDR2 FQGNSA. V lost 5 bases, J lost 5 bases, and 8 bases stayed unmatched. The CDR3 loop spans 14 amino acids. CDR3 sequence: CASSLGEGTETQYF. DNA of the CDR3: TGTGCCAGCAGCCTAGGGGAGGGGACGGAGACCCAGTACTTC.

The chain combines TRBV5-1 with TRBJ1-6; the D is unclear. V was shortened by 7 bases and J by 0 bases, with 11 bases between the two germline ends. The CDR3 sequence is 15 residues long. Looked up from germline, CDR1 is SGHRS and CDR2 is YFSETQ. As DNA, the CDR3 is TGCGCCAGCTCCTCAGAGAGCTCCTATAATTCACCCCTCCACTTT. Translating it yields CASSSESSYNSPLHF.

The chain is built from TRBV12-3 or TRBV12-4 and TRBJ2-3, with TRBD2 matching 7 bases. J was trimmed by 5 bases and V by 4 bases; bases with no gene match: 15. The CDR3 has 17 residues. DNA for the CDR3: TGTGCCAGCAGTTCGGGGGGTTGGAGGGTGCGAAGAGATACGCAGTATTTT. This sequence encodes CASSSGGWRVRRDTQYF.

A few counts support this clonotype. The chain carries TRBV6-5 and TRBJ2-7; 8 positions match TRBD1. The CDR3 totals 15 residues. With 2 bases clipped from V and 0 bases from J, the junction kept 3 bases outside the gene matches. Germline V gene data show CDR1 as MNHEY and CDR2 as SVGAGI. The CDR3 nucleotides read TGTGCCAGCAGTTACAGGACAGGGATCTCCTACGAGCAGTACTTC. Protein product: CASSYRTGISYEQYF.